The rows below give T cell receptor beta chains drawn from one sample of a study of OX40 agonist ivuxolimab in advanced cancers. Data came from immunoSEQ multiplex PCR; TCRdb stores just in-frame clones and leaves some out. The sample carries 45,000 to 55,000 clones, approximately 84% recorded once. Sequenced here: CD4+ or CD8+ T cells sorted from blood, sampled in a trial of the OX40 agonist ivuxolimab. The source is an adult with an advanced solid tumor such as melanoma, head and neck, liver or kidney cancer. Each CDR3 is given with its conserved first and last residue. The D gene is left open where the match is weak. The listing skips clone size in some rows; elsewhere it reads once, few, many or a size class.

d_call: .
clone_size: .
v_call: TRBV27
j_call: TRBJ1-5
cdr3_nt: TGTGCCAGCAGTTTTTCAGGGATGTACGACAATCAGCCCCAGCATTTT
cdr3_aa: CASSFSGMYDNQPQHF

d_call: .
clone_size: .
v_call: TRBV7-8
j_call: TRBJ1-1
cdr3_nt: TGTGCCAGCAGCGCAAGGGGACCAAACACTGAAGCTTTCTTT
cdr3_aa: CASSARGPNTEAFF

d_call: .
clone_size: .
v_call: TRBV7-2
j_call: TRBJ2-3
cdr3_nt: TGTGCCAGCAGCTTAGGCGGTAGCGGCCGTGCGCAGTATTTT
cdr3_aa: CASSLGGSGRAQYF

d_call: .
clone_size: .
v_call: TRBV6-5
j_call: TRBJ1-5
cdr3_nt: TGTGCCAGCAGTTACAACACAGGGATTGATCAGCCCCAGCATTTT
cdr3_aa: CASSYNTGIDQPQHF

d_call: .
clone_size: .
v_call: TRBV10-2
j_call: TRBJ2-1
cdr3_nt: TGCGCCAGCAGTGATTATGGAGAGAGCTCCTACAATGAGCAGTTCTTC
cdr3_aa: CASSDYGESSYNEQFF

d_call: .
clone_size: .
v_call: TRBV19
j_call: TRBJ1-3
cdr3_nt: TGTGCCAGTAGTTTTTGGGGAAACACCATATATTTT
cdr3_aa: CASSFWGNTIYF

d_call: .
clone_size: .
v_call: TRBV7-6
j_call: TRBJ1-5
cdr3_nt: TGTGCCAGCAGCAGTACAGGGTTAGAGGCCCAGCATTTT
cdr3_aa: CASSSTGLEAQHF

d_call: TRBD1
clone_size: few
v_call: TRBV4-1
j_call: TRBJ2-7
cdr3_nt: TGCGCCAGCAGGGCCGGGACAGGGCGTCTTGTCTACGAGCAGTACTTC
cdr3_aa: CASRAGTGRLVYEQYF

d_call: .
clone_size: .
v_call: TRBV5-1
j_call: TRBJ2-5
cdr3_nt: TGCGCCAGCAGTTCCGGAAGGTACCAAGAGACCCAGTACTTC
cdr3_aa: CASSSGRYQETQYF

d_call: TRBD1
clone_size: .
v_call: TRBV6-5
j_call: TRBJ2-7
cdr3_nt: TGTGCCAGCAGTCGACAGGGGCCCACCTACGAGCAGTACTTC
cdr3_aa: CASSRQGPTYEQYF

d_call: TRBD2
clone_size: .
v_call: TRBV7-9
j_call: TRBJ2-2
cdr3_nt: TGTGCCAGCACGGAGGGACTAGGGTTGCCCGGGGAGCTGTTTTTT
cdr3_aa: CASTEGLGLPGELFF

d_call: TRBD1
clone_size: .
v_call: TRBV4-1
j_call: TRBJ2-7
cdr3_nt: TGCGCCAGCAGCCAAGGTGAGGGGGCCCCAACCTACGAGCAGTACTTC
cdr3_aa: CASSQGEGAPTYEQYF

d_call: TRBD2
clone_size: .
v_call: TRBV27
j_call: TRBJ2-3
cdr3_nt: TGTGCCAGCAGTCGAGCGGGAGGGCGCACAGATACGCAGTATTTT
cdr3_aa: CASSRAGGRTDTQYF

d_call: .
clone_size: .
v_call: TRBV19
j_call: TRBJ1-5
cdr3_nt: TGTGCCAGTAGTATTGCGATGGGGGTAGTGGGACAGCCCCAGCATTTT
cdr3_aa: CASSIAMGVVGQPQHF

d_call: TRBD2
clone_size: .
v_call: TRBV4-2
j_call: TRBJ2-7
cdr3_nt: TGTGCCAGCAGCCAAGAGGCTAGCGGGATTTACGAGCAGTACTTC
cdr3_aa: CASSQEASGIYEQYF

d_call: .
clone_size: .
v_call: TRBV7-7
j_call: TRBJ2-1
cdr3_nt: TGTGCTAGCAGCTTAGTGGGGCGGGACAGTGAGCAGTTCTTC
cdr3_aa: CASSLVGRDSEQFF

d_call: TRBD1
clone_size: few
v_call: TRBV7-9
j_call: TRBJ2-7
cdr3_nt: TGTGCCAGCAGCCCGGGACAGGGGGTCGACGAGCAGTACTTC
cdr3_aa: CASSPGQGVDEQYF

d_call: TRBD2
clone_size: .
v_call: TRBV7-9
j_call: TRBJ2-7
cdr3_nt: TGTGCCAGCAGCTGGACTAGCGGGATCAACGAGCAGTACTTC
cdr3_aa: CASSWTSGINEQYF

d_call: .
clone_size: .
v_call: TRBV30
j_call: TRBJ1-3
cdr3_nt: TGTGCCTGGAGTGTACCTATAGGAAGCAGTTACAACACCATATATTTT
cdr3_aa: CAWSVPIGSSYNTIYF

d_call: .
clone_size: .
v_call: TRBV6-1
j_call: TRBJ1-5
cdr3_nt: TGTGCCAGCAGTGAATTCGACACAGGGAGATATAGCAATCAGCCCCAGCATTTT
cdr3_aa: CASSEFDTGRYSNQPQHF

d_call: .
clone_size: .
v_call: TRBV6-1
j_call: TRBJ1-5
cdr3_nt: TGTGCCAGCAGTGAAAGTCATAGCAATCAGCCCCAGCATTTT
cdr3_aa: CASSESHSNQPQHF

d_call: TRBD2
clone_size: .
v_call: TRBV23-1
j_call: TRBJ2-7
cdr3_nt: TGCGCCAGCAGTCCCTATGGACTAGCGGGACGGTACGAGCAGTACTTC
cdr3_aa: CASSPYGLAGRYEQYF

d_call: .
clone_size: .
v_call: TRBV7-2
j_call: TRBJ2-1
cdr3_nt: TGTGCCAGCAGCTTAGGTCCGGGTTCGGATGAGCAGTTCTTC
cdr3_aa: CASSLGPGSDEQFF

d_call: TRBD1
clone_size: .
v_call: TRBV11-2
j_call: TRBJ2-3
cdr3_nt: TGTGCCAGCACCAGACAGGGGGCCAACACAGATACGCAGTATTTT
cdr3_aa: CASTRQGANTDTQYF

d_call: TRBD1
clone_size: .
v_call: TRBV4-1
j_call: TRBJ1-2
cdr3_nt: TGCGCCAGCAGCCAGCCGACAGGGCCCCGCGACCAATATGGCTACACCTTC
cdr3_aa: CASSQPTGPRDQYGYTF

d_call: .
clone_size: .
v_call: TRBV7-7
j_call: TRBJ2-7
cdr3_nt: TGTGCTAGCAGCTCCTCGACAATTACCTACGAGCAGTACTTC
cdr3_aa: CASSSSTITYEQYF

d_call: .
clone_size: few
v_call: TRBV25-1
j_call: TRBJ2-3
cdr3_nt: TGTGTCTTTCCCTCCGCAGATACGCAGTATTTT
cdr3_aa: CVFPSADTQYF

d_call: .
clone_size: once
v_call: TRBV19
j_call: TRBJ2-7
cdr3_nt: TGTGCCAGTAGTATCCTTGGACGAGGGAGGCGGGAGCAGTACTTC
cdr3_aa: CASSILGRGRREQYF

d_call: .
clone_size: .
v_call: TRBV7-8
j_call: TRBJ1-5
cdr3_nt: TGTGCCAGCGCCGAGAGGCAGGCAAATCAGCCCCAGCATTTT
cdr3_aa: CASAERQANQPQHF

d_call: .
clone_size: .
v_call: TRBV29-1
j_call: TRBJ2-2
cdr3_nt: TGCAGCGTTGCGTTGGGGGGCCACACCGGGGAGCTGTTTTTT
cdr3_aa: CSVALGGHTGELFF

d_call: .
clone_size: .
v_call: TRBV10-3
j_call: TRBJ2-5
cdr3_nt: TGTGCCATCAGTGCGGACGAAGAGACCCAGTACTTC
cdr3_aa: CAISADEETQYF

d_call: .
clone_size: .
v_call: TRBV11-2
j_call: TRBJ1-2
cdr3_nt: TGTGCCAGCAGCTTAGGATCTTTGCGACGGAGATTTTATGGCTACACCTTC
cdr3_aa: CASSLGSLRRRFYGYTF

d_call: .
clone_size: .
v_call: TRBV30
j_call: TRBJ1-2
cdr3_nt: TGTGCCTGGAATTCAGACCATAACTATGGCTACACCTTC
cdr3_aa: CAWNSDHNYGYTF

d_call: .
clone_size: .
v_call: TRBV23-1
j_call: TRBJ1-5
cdr3_nt: TGCGCCAGCAGTCAGTCAACAGGGCTTAGCAATCAGCCCCAGCATTTT
cdr3_aa: CASSQSTGLSNQPQHF

d_call: .
clone_size: few
v_call: TRBV30
j_call: TRBJ1-4
cdr3_nt: TGTGCCTGGAGTGTAGCCCCCCGGATAGAAAAACTGTTTTTT
cdr3_aa: CAWSVAPRIEKLFF

d_call: .
clone_size: .
v_call: TRBV7-9
j_call: TRBJ2-3
cdr3_nt: TGTGCCAGCAGCTTAAGCCTAAGCACAGATACGCAGTATTTT
cdr3_aa: CASSLSLSTDTQYF

d_call: TRBD1
clone_size: .
v_call: TRBV5-8
j_call: TRBJ2-3
cdr3_nt: TGTGCCAGCAGCCCGGACAGGGCGGCAGATACGCAGTATTTT
cdr3_aa: CASSPDRAADTQYF

d_call: .
clone_size: once
v_call: TRBV12-2
j_call: TRBJ1-2
cdr3_nt: TGTGCAAGTCGTCCCGAGGGCCCTTGGGACTATGGCTACACCTTC
cdr3_aa: CASRPEGPWDYGYTF

d_call: .
clone_size: .
v_call: TRBV4-2
j_call: TRBJ2-7
cdr3_nt: TGTGCCAGCAGCGCAGACCCCCCCAACGAGCAGTACTTC
cdr3_aa: CASSADPPNEQYF

d_call: .
clone_size: .
v_call: TRBV11-2
j_call: TRBJ1-1
cdr3_nt: TGTGCCAGCAGCGCCCTGGAGGGGTCTTTCTTT
cdr3_aa: CASSALEGSFF

d_call: TRBD1
clone_size: .
v_call: TRBV6-1
j_call: TRBJ2-5
cdr3_nt: TGTGCCAGCAGTGAAAGGGGGCGGCTTGGAGAGACCCAGTACTTC
cdr3_aa: CASSERGRLGETQYF

d_call: TRBD2
clone_size: once
v_call: TRBV5-6
j_call: TRBJ2-2
cdr3_nt: TGTGCCAGCAGCGTACCGGGACTAAACACCGGGGAGCTGTTTTTT
cdr3_aa: CASSVPGLNTGELFF

d_call: .
clone_size: .
v_call: TRBV30
j_call: TRBJ1-6
cdr3_nt: TGTGCCTGGAGTCAAACCGGGAAGACTAATTCACCCCTCCACTTT
cdr3_aa: CAWSQTGKTNSPLHF

d_call: .
clone_size: .
v_call: TRBV19
j_call: TRBJ2-7
cdr3_nt: TGTGCCAGTGGTTACGATTACGAGCAGTACTTC
cdr3_aa: CASGYDYEQYF

d_call: TRBD1
clone_size: .
v_call: TRBV30
j_call: TRBJ2-1
cdr3_nt: TGTGCCTGGAATCTGAAGAGGGGGCTTGCCTACAATGAGCAGTTCTTC
cdr3_aa: CAWNLKRGLAYNEQFF

d_call: TRBD1
clone_size: .
v_call: TRBV5-1
j_call: TRBJ2-7
cdr3_nt: TGCGCCAGCAGCTTGACGGCGGACAGGGCCGAGCAGTACTTC
cdr3_aa: CASSLTADRAEQYF

d_call: .
clone_size: .
v_call: TRBV18
j_call: TRBJ2-2
cdr3_nt: TGTGCCAGCTCACCACCTATAGCAGCAAACACCGGGGAGCTGTTTTTT
cdr3_aa: CASSPPIAANTGELFF

d_call: .
clone_size: .
v_call: TRBV6-1
j_call: TRBJ1-2
cdr3_nt: TGTGCCAGCAGTGAACAGGGTTTCGATGGCTACACCTTC
cdr3_aa: CASSEQGFDGYTF

d_call: .
clone_size: .
v_call: TRBV5-4
j_call: TRBJ1-2
cdr3_nt: TGTGCCAGCAGCTTGACAGGCTACTATGGCTACACCTTC
cdr3_aa: CASSLTGYYGYTF

d_call: .
clone_size: .
v_call: TRBV29-1
j_call: TRBJ2-5
cdr3_nt: TGCAGCGTTGGGGTACCCGGTTTGAGGTCGCTGACCCAGTACTTC
cdr3_aa: CSVGVPGLRSLTQYF

d_call: .
clone_size: .
v_call: TRBV5-1
j_call: TRBJ2-3
cdr3_nt: TGCGCCAGCAGCTTGGGAGGGACCCACCACACAGATACGCAGTATTTT
cdr3_aa: CASSLGGTHHTDTQYF

d_call: .
clone_size: .
v_call: TRBV5-6
j_call: TRBJ1-6
cdr3_nt: TGTGCCAGCAGCCGATCCGATGTAGGTTCATATAATTCACCCCTCCACTTT
cdr3_aa: CASSRSDVGSYNSPLHF

d_call: TRBD2
clone_size: .
v_call: TRBV9
j_call: TRBJ2-3
cdr3_nt: TGTGCCAGCAGCCCTCGACCGGGACTAGCGGGAATGTATACGCAGTATTTT
cdr3_aa: CASSPRPGLAGMYTQYF

d_call: .
clone_size: .
v_call: TRBV14
j_call: TRBJ2-7
cdr3_nt: TGTGCCAGCAGCAGGGCGGGCGGCTCCTACGAGCAGTACTTC
cdr3_aa: CASSRAGGSYEQYF

d_call: TRBD1
clone_size: .
v_call: TRBV18
j_call: TRBJ1-6
cdr3_nt: TGTGCCAGCTCACCCCTTCCGGGACAGTATAATTCACCCCTCCACTTT
cdr3_aa: CASSPLPGQYNSPLHF